What follows describes a single T cell receptor beta chain. Clones were read by immunoSEQ multiplex PCR, and TCRdb kept only the in-frame ones, dropping some. This table has about 64,000 clones, roughly 90% appearing once. This record comes from a study of control samples from healthy donors and cancer patients. This TCR came from a man between 40 and 49 years old with colorectal cancer. What was sequenced was PBMCs.

The CDR3, as DNA: TGTGCCAGCAGCTCCGTCCCCGGGGTCGGGGCCCAGTACTTC. This translates into CASSSVPGVGAQYF. This chain connects TRBV7-2 to TRBJ2-5; D is perhaps TRBD2 (5 bases). The germline gives CDR1 SGHTA, CDR2 FQGNSA. The CDR3 sequence is 14 residues long. V lost 4 bases and J lost 9, with 18 bases in between.